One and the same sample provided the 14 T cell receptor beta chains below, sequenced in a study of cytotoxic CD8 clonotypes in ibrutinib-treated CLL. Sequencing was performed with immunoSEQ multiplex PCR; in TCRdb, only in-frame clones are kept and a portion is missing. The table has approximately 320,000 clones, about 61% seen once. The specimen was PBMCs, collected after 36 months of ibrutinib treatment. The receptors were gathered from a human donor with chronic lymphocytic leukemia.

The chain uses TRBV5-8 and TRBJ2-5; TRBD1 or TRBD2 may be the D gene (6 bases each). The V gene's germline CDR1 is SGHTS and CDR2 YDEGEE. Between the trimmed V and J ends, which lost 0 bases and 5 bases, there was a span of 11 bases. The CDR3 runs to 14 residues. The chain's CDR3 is CASSLAGGTETQYF. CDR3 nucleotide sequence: TGTGCCAGCAGCTTGGCCGGGGGCACGGAGACCCAGTACTTC.

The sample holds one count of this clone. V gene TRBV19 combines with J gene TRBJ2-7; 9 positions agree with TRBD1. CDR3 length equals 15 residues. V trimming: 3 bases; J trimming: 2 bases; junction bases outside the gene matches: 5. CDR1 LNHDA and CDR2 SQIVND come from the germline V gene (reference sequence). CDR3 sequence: CASSIRQGVTYEQYF. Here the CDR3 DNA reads TGTGCCAGTAGTATTCGACAGGGGGTCACCTACGAGCAGTACTTC.

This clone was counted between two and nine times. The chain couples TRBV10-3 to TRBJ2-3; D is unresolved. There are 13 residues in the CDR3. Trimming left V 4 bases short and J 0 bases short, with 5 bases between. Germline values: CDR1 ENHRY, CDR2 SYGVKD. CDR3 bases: TGTGCCATCAGTGTCGGGAGCACAGATACGCAGTATTTT. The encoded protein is CAISVGSTDTQYF.

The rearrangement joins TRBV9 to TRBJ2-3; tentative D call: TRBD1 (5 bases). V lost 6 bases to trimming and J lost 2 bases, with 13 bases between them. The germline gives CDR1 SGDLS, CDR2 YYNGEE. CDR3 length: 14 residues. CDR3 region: CASTKQELTDTQYF. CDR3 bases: TGTGCCAGCACGAAACAGGAGCTCACAGATACGCAGTATTTT.

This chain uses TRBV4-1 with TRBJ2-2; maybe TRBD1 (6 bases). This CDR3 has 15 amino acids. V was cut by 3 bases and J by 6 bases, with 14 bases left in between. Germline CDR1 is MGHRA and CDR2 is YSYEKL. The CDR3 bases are TGCGCCAGCAGCCAGGTTCAGGGGAATGCCGGGGAGCTGTTTTTT. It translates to CASSQVQGNAGELFF.

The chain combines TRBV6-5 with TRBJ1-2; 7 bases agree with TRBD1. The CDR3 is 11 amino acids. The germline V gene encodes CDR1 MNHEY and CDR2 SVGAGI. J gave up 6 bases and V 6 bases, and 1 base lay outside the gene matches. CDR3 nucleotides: TGTGCCAGCAGCAGGGGGGATGGCTACACCTTC. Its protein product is CASSRGDGYTF.

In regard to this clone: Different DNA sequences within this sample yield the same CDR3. The CDR3 DNA reads as TGTGCCAGCAGCGTAGGTGCCTCATACGAGCAGTACTTC. Its translation is CASSVGASYEQYF. V usage is TRBV9 and J usage is TRBJ2-7; D call uncertain. The CDR3 loop spans 13 amino acids. Trimming shortened V by 0 bases and J by 4 bases, and 8 bases separated the two germline ends. CDR1 and CDR2 (germline): SGDLS, YYNGEE.

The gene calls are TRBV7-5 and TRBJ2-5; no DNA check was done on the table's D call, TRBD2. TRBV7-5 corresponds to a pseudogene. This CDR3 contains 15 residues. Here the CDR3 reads CVRSFRTSGSETQYF. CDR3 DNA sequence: TGTGTCAGAAGCTTCAGGACTAGCGGGAGTGAGACCCAGTACTTC.

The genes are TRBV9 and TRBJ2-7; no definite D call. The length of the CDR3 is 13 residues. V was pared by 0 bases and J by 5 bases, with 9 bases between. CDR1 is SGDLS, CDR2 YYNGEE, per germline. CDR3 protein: CASSVGMVNEQYF. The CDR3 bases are TGTGCCAGCAGCGTAGGGATGGTTAACGAGCAGTACTTC.

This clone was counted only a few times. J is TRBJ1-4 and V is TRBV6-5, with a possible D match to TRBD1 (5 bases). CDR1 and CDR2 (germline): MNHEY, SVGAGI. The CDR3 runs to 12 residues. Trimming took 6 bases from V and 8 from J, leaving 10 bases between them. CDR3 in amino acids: CASSPDREKLFF. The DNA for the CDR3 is TGTGCCAGCAGCCCAGACAGAGAAAAACTGTTTTTT.

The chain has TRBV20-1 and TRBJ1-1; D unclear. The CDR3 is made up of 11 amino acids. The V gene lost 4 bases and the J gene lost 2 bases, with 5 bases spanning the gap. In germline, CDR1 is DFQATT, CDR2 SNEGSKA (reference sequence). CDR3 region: CSANDNTEAFF. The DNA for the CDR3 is TGCAGTGCTAACGATAACACTGAAGCTTTCTTT.

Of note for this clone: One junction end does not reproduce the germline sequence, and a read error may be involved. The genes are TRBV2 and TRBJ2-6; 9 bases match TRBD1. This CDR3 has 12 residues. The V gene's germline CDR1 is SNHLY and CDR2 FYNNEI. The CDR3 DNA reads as TGTGCCAGCAGGACAGGGGGCAACGTCCTGACTTTC. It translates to CASRTGGNVLTF. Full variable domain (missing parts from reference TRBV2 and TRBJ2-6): EPEVTQTPSHQVTQMGQEVILRCVPISNHLYFYWYRQILGQKVEFLVSFYNNEISEKSEIFDDQFSVERPDGSNFTLKIRSTKLEDSAMYFCASRTGGNVLTFGAGSRLTVL.

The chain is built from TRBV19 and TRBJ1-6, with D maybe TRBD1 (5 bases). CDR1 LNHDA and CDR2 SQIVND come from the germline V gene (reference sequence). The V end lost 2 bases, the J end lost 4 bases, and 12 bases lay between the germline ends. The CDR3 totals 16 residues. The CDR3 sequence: CASSIQGFSYNSPLHF. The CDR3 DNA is TGTGCCAGTAGTATACAGGGTTTTTCGTATAATTCACCCCTCCACTTT.

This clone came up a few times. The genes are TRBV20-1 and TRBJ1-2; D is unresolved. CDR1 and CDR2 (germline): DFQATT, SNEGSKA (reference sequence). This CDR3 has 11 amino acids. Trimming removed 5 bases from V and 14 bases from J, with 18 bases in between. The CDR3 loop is CSADPVEALTF. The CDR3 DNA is TGCAGTGCTGATCCCGTAGAGGCTTTAACCTTC.